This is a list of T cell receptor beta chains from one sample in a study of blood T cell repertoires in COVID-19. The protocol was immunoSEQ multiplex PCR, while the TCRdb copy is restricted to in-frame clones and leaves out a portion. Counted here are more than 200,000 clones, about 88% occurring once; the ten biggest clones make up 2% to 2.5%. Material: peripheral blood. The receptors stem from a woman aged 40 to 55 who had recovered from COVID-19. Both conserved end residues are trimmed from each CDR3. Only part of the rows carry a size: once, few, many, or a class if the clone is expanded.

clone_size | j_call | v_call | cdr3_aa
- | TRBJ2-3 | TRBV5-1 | ASSFNAGGRTDTQY
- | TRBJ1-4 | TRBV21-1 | ASSKLKGTNEKLF
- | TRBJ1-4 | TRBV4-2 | ASSPRETRDNEKLF
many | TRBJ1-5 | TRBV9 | ASTRTGDGSNQPQH
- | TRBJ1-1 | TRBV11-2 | ASSFRGQGTEAF
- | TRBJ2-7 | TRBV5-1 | ASSPIPGQFYEQY
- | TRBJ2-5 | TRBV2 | ASSEWRGFEGSTSNQETQY
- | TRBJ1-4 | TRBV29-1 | SAGTGEKLF
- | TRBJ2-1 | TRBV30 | AWSVILGRRSYNEQF
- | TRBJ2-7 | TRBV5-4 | ASSLPGQGTYEQY
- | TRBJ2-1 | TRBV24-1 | ATSDPTSGDYNEQF
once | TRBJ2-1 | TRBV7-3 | ASSLTSGRNEQF
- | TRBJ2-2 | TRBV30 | AWSVQAVTGELF
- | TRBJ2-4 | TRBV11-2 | ASSSEQPTSWGNIQY
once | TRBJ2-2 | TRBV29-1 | SGGTGNTGELF
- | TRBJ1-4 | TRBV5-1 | ASSRNRGDEKLF
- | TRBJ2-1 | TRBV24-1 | ATSDAGQGDNEQF
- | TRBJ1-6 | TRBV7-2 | ASSLEGVRSPLH
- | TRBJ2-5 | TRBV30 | AWVGRGETQY
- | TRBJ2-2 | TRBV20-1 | SARAVGELF
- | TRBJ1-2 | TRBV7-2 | ASSLAGPNYGYT
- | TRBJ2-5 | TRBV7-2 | ASRWTGAYQETQY
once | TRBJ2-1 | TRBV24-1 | ATGEVARNEQF
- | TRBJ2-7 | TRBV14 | ASSGTGVSYEQY
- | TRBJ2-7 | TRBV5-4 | ASSLQSGGAYEQY
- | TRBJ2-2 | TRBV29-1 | SVALRTGGELF
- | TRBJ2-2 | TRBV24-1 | ATAGQGDTGELF
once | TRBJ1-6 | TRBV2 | ASNTDRINSPLH
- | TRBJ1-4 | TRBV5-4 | ASSLDRMNEKLF
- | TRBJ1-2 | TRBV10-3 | AISLAQIGYT
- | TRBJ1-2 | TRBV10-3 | AISDLLGAYGYT
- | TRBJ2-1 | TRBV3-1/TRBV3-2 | ASSQVLAGLYNEQF
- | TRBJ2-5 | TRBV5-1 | ASSLAGETQY
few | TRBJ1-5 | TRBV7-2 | ASSPDRGIGQPQH
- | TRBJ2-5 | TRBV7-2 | ASSFSYRETQY
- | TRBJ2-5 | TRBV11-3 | ASTPGLAGLRYQETQY
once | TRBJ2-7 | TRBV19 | ASSIVGVGTFYEQY
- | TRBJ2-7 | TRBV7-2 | ASSYGTGGTYEQY
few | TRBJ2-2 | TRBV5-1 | ASSATWTGELF
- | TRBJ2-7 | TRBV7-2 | ASSRAGQNREQY
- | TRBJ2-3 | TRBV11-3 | ASSLGLRGDTQY
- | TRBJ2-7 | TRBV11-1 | ASTPGVLGSYEQY
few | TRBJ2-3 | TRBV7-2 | ASSLVSGKGADTQY
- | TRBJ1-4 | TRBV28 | ASSPQTAGNEKLF
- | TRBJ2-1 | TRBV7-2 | ASRASGTTRNEQF
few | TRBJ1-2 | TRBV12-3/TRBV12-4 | ASSLGAYGYT
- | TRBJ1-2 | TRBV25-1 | ASSAWQGYGYT
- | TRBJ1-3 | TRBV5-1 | ASSLFQGMSGNTIY
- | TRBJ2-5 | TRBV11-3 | ASSFPGGRYGETQY